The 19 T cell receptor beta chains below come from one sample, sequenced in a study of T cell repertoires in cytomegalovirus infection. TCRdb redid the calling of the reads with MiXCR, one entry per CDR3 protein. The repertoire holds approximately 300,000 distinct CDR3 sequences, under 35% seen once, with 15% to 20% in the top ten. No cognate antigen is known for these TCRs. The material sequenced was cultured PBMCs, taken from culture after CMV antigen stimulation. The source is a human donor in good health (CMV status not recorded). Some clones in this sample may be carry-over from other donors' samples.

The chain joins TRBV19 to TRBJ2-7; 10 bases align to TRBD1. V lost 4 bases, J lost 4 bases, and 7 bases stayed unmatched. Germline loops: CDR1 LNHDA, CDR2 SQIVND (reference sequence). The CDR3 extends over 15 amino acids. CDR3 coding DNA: TGTGCCAGTAGTAGCCGGGACAGGGGAGGGTACGAGCAGTACTTC. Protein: CASSSRDRGGYEQYF.

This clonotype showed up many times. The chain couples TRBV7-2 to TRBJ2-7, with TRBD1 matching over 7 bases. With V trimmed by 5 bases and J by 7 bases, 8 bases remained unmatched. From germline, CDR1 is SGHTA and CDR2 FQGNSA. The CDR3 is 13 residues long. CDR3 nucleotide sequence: TGTGCCAGCAGCATAAGGACAGGAAGTGAGCAGTACTTC. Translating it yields CASSIRTGSEQYF.

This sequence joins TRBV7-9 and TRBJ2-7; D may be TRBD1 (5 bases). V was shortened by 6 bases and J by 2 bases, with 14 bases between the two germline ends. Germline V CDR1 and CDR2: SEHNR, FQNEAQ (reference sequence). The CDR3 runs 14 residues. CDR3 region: CASRGLQDTYEQYF. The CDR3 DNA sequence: TGTGCCAGCAGGGGTCTACAGGACACCTACGAGCAGTACTTC.

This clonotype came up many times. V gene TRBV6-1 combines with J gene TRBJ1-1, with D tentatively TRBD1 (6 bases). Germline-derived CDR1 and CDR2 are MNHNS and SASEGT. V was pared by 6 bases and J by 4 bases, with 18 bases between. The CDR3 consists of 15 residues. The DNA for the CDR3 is TGTGCCAGCAGGCGGACGAGGGGGGCTGGCACTGAAGCTTTCTTT. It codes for CASRRTRGAGTEAFF.

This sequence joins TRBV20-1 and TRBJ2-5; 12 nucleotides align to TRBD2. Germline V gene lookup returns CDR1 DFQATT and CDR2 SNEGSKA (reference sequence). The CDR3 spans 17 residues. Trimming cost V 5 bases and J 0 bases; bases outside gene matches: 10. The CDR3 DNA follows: TGCAGTGCTGAAGGAGTGACTAGCGGGGGCTACCAAGAGACCCAGTACTTC. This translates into CSAEGVTSGGYQETQYF.

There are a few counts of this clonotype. CDR3 loop: CASRSGQGGIDEPFF. CDR3 coding DNA: TGTGCCAGCAGGTCCGGACAGGGTGGGATCGACGAGCCTTTCTTT. The V call is TRBV7-9, the J call TRBJ1-1; 8 nucleotides match TRBD1. The V and J ends lost 6 bases and 12 bases, in that order; junction bases with no gene match: 18. Per germline, CDR1 SEHNR and CDR2 FQNEAQ (reference sequence). This CDR3 is built from 15 residues.

CDR3 bases: TGTGCCAGCAGCCCGGGACAAGTTTCCTACCTCCTGAACACTGAAGCTTTCTTT. Protein: CASSPGQVSYLLNTEAFF. This chain links TRBV7-8 with TRBJ1-1; possibly TRBD1 for D (6 bases). This CDR3 is 18 amino acids long. V shed 5 bases and J shed 0 bases, with 22 bases lying between them. Germline V gene lookup returns CDR1 SGHVS and CDR2 FQNEAQ.

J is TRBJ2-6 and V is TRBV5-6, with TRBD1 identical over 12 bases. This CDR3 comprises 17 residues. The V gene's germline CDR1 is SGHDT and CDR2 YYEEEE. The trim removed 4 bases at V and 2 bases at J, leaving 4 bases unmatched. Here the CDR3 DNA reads TGTGCCAGCAGCAAACGGGACAGGGGGCCTGGGGCCAACGTCCTGACTTTC. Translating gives CASSKRDRGPGANVLTF.

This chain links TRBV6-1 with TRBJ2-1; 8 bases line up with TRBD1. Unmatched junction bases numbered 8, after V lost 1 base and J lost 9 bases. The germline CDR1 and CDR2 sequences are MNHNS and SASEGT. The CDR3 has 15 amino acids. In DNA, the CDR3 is TGTGCCAGCAGTGAAGAAGCAGGGGGCATGGTTGAGCAGTTCTTC. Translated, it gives CASSEEAGGMVEQFF.

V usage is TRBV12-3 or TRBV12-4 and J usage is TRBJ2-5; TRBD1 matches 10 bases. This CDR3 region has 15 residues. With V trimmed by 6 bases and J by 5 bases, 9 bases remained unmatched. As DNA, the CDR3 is TGTGCCAGCAGCCCTGACAGGGGGCATGTGGAGACCCAGTACTTC. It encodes CASSPDRGHVETQYF.

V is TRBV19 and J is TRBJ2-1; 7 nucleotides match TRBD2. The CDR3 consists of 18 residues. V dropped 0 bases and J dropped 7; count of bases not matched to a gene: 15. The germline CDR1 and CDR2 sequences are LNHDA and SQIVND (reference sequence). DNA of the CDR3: TGTGCCAGTAGTATAGAGGTCCGGTTGGGGCCGCGGGGGAATGAGCAGTTCTTC. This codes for CASSIEVRLGPRGNEQFF.

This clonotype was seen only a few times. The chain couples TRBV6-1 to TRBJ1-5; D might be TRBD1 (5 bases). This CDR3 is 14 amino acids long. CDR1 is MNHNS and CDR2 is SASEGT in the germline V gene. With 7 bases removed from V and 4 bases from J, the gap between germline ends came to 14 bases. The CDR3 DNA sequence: TGTGCCAGCACAACTACAGGATCGAATCAGCCCCAGCATTTT. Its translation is CASTTTGSNQPQHF.

CDR3 loop: CASSLLGRKNIQYF. The CDR3, as DNA: TGTGCCAGCAGTCTTCTCGGGAGAAAAAACATTCAGTACTTC. This chain links TRBV27 with TRBJ2-4, with a weak D call TRBD2 (6 bases). The CDR3 has 14 amino acids. V was clipped by 5 bases and J by 4 bases, with 12 bases between them. The germline V gene has CDR1 MNHEY and CDR2 SMNVEV (reference sequence).

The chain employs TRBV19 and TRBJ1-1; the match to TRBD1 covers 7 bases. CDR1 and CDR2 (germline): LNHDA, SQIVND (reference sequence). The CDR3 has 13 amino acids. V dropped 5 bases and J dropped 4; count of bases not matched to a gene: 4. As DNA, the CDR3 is TGTGCCAGTAGTCAGAACAGGGGCACTGAAGCTTTCTTT. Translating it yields CASSQNRGTEAFF.

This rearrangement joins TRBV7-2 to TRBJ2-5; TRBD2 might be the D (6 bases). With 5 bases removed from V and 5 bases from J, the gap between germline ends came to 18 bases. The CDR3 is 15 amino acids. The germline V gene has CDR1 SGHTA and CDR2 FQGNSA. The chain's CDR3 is CASSPFGREWETQYF. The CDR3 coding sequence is TGTGCCAGCAGCCCTTTCGGACGGGAGTGGGAGACCCAGTACTTC.

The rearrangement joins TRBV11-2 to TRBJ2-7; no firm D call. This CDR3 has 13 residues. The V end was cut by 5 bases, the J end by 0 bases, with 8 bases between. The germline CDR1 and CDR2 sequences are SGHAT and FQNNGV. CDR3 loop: CASSLLSSYEQYF. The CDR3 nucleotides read TGTGCCAGCAGCCTCCTAAGCTCCTACGAGCAGTACTTC. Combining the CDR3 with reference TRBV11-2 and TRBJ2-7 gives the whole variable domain EAGVAQSPRYKIIEKRQSVAFWCNPISGHATLYWYQQILGQGPKLLIQFQNNGVVDDSQLPKDRFSAERLKGVDSTLKIQPAKLEDSAVYLCASSLLSSYEQYFGPGTRLTVT.

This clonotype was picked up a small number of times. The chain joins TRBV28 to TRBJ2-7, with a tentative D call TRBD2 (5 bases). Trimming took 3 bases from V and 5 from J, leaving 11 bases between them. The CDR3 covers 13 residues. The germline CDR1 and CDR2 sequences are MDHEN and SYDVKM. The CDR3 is CASSFVAGDEQYF. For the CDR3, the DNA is TGTGCCAGCAGTTTTGTGGCCGGGGACGAGCAGTACTTC.

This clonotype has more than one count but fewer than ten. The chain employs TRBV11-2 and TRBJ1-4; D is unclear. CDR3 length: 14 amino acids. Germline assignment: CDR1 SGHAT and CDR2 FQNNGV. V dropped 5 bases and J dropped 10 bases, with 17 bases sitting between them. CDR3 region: CASSPGRRELKLFF. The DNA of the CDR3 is TGTGCCAGCAGCCCCGGACGGCGGGAGCTAAAACTGTTTTTT.

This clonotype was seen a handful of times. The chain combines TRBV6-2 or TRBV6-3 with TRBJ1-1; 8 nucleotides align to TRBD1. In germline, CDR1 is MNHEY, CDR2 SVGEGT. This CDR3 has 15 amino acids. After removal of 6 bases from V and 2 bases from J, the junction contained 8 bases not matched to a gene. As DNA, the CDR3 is TGTGCCAGCAGACTAGACAGGGGAGGAAACACTGAAGCTTTCTTT. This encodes CASRLDRGGNTEAFF.